The 10 T cell receptor beta chains listed next were all sequenced from one sample in a study of PD-L1 blockade in urothelial cancer. Indicated time point: peripheral blood 6 weeks after treatment start. Clones were sequenced by immunoSEQ multiplex PCR, and TCRdb holds only the in-frame ones, with some missing. Found here are around 93,000 clones, approximately 82% of them singletons; the top ten hold approximately 8.4%. The sample consisted of PBMCs, taken around atezolizumab (anti-PD-L1) treatment. The receptor source for this set is a man aged 65 to 79 with urothelial cancer.

The rearrangement uses TRBV7-3 and TRBJ2-1; TRBD2 matches 11 bases. The CDR3 consists of 14 residues. The germline gives CDR1 SGHTA, CDR2 FQGTGA. With 5 bases clipped from V and 6 bases from J, the junction kept 3 bases outside the gene matches. The CDR3 coding sequence is TGTGCCAGCAGCGTTAGCGGGAGGGCCAATGAGCAGTTCTTC. Amino acids: CASSVSGRANEQFF.

This clone was counted a single time. This chain joins TRBV2 and TRBJ2-2; 12 bases are a match to TRBD2. This CDR3 is built from 16 residues. Trimming at V came to 6 bases and at J to 5 bases, leaving 7 bases not matched to a gene. The V gene's germline CDR1 is SNHLY and CDR2 FYNNEI. CDR3 in amino acids: CASSPAGTSGTGELFF. In DNA, the CDR3 is TGTGCCAGCAGCCCCGCCGGGACTAGCGGGACCGGGGAGCTGTTTTTT.

CDR3 sequence (DNA): TGTGCCAGCAGCCAAGATACCCGACTAGCGGGGGCCTACAATGAGCAGTTCTTC. Translating it yields CASSQDTRLAGAYNEQFF. The rearrangement uses TRBV4-2 and TRBJ2-1; 12 bases are a match to TRBD2. This CDR3 contains 18 residues. Per germline, CDR1 LGHNA and CDR2 YNFKEQ. J lost 2 bases, V lost 0 bases, and 5 bases had no gene match.

This sequence joins TRBV4-2 and TRBJ2-3; the match to TRBD2 covers 10 bases. There are 16 residues in the CDR3. Germline lookup yields CDR1 LGHNA and CDR2 YNFKEQ. J was trimmed by 5 bases and V by 0 bases; bases with no gene match: 5. The CDR3 coding sequence is TGTGCCAGCAGCCAAGATCTCGCTAGCGGGGGAGATACGCAGTATTTT. It encodes CASSQDLASGGDTQYF.

V is TRBV19 and J is TRBJ2-1; a weak D match, TRBD1 (6 bases). V gave up 4 bases and J gave up 2 bases, with 12 bases separating them. The germline V gene has CDR1 LNHDA and CDR2 SQIVND (reference sequence). The length of the CDR3 is 15 residues. CDR3 in amino acids: CASSKGENPYNEQFF. The DNA of the CDR3 is TGTGCCAGTAGTAAGGGGGAGAATCCCTACAATGAGCAGTTCTTC.

The chain recombines TRBV18 with TRBJ2-2; D is uncertain. V lost 3 bases and J lost 4, with 12 bases in between. From germline, CDR1 is KGHSH and CDR2 LQKENI. This CDR3 comprises 15 residues. The CDR3 region is CASSPPRRSTGELFF. CDR3 DNA sequence: TGTGCCAGCTCACCGCCGCGTCGGAGCACCGGGGAGCTGTTTTTT. The full variable domain, completed using reference TRBV18 and TRBJ2-2, is NAGVMQNPRHLVRRRGQEARLRCSPMKGHSHVYWYRQLPEEGLKFMVYLQKENIIDESGMPKERFSAEFPKEGPSILRIQQVVRGDSAAYFCASSPPRRSTGELFFGEGSRLTVL.

The chain is built from TRBV4-2 and TRBJ2-3; 9 positions match TRBD2. This CDR3 is built from 16 residues. The J segment lost 7 bases and the V segment lost 4 bases, leaving 12 bases of the junction unmatched. The germline V gene encodes CDR1 LGHNA and CDR2 YNFKEQ. The CDR3 region has the DNA TGTGCCAGCAGCCTTGATAGCGGGAGAGATTCAAATACGCAGTATTTT. Translating gives CASSLDSGRDSNTQYF.

CDR3 residues: CASRRDSSYEQYF. CDR3 DNA sequence: TGTGCCAGCAGAAGGGACAGTTCCTACGAGCAGTACTTC. The V gene is TRBV7-9, the J gene TRBJ2-7; 7 bases match TRBD1. The CDR3 length is 13 residues. The V gene end was trimmed by 6 bases and the J gene end by 1 base; junction bases not matched to a gene: 3. CDR1 and CDR2 (germline): SEHNR, FQNEAQ (reference sequence).

This clone was counted a few times. The V and J genes are TRBV4-2 and TRBJ2-7, with 10 nucleotides matching TRBD1. CDR3 length: 14 residues. The V and J ends lost 4 bases and 1 base, in that order; junction bases with no gene match: 1. Germline lookup yields CDR1 LGHNA and CDR2 YNFKEQ. DNA for the CDR3: TGTGCCAGCAGCCCGGGACAGGGGTCCTACGAGCAGTACTTC. Its translation is CASSPGQGSYEQYF.

V is TRBV29-1 and J is TRBJ2-7, with 7 bases aligning to TRBD1. Germline lookup yields CDR1 SQVTM and CDR2 ANQGSEA. V lost 0 bases to trimming and J lost 5 bases; unmatched junction nucleotides: 7. The CDR3 has 14 amino acids. The CDR3 spells CSVEDQRGRHEQYF. DNA for the CDR3: TGCAGCGTTGAAGATCAGAGGGGGCGCCACGAGCAGTACTTC.